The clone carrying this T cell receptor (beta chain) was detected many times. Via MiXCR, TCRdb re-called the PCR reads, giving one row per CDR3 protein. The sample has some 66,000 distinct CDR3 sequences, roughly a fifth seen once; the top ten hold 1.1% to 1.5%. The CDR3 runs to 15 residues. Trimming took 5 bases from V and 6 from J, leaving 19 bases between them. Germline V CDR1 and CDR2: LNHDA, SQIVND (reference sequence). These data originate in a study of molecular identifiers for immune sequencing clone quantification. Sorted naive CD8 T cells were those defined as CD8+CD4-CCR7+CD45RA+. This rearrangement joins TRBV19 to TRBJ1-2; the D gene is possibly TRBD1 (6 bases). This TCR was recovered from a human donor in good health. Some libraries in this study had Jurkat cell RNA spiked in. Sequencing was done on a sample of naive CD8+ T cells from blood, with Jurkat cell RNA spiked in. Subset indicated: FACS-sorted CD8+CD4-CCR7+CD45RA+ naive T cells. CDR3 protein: CASSPDRRQVHGYTF. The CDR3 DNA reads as TGTGCCAGTAGTCCAGACAGGAGGCAAGTGCATGGCTACACCTTC.